The T cell receptor (beta chain) described here comes from a study of T-cell reconstitution after alpha-beta-depleted transplantation in children. General study findings and limits: High day-60 TCRbeta diversity in some patients came from surviving recipient T cells and thymic progenitors. It was newly produced T cells that mostly accounted for T-cell counts and diversity one year after transplant. Expanded clones from the graft, numbering several hundred, reportedly supplied alpha-beta T cells about two months after transplant.

CDR3 length equals 12 residues. The germline V gene encodes CDR1 MDHEN and CDR2 SYDVKM. The V end was cut by 7 bases, the J end by 6 bases, with 13 bases between. Molecular barcoding with unique molecular identifiers was used for the TCRbeta library. TCRdb analysed the PCR reads with MiXCR anew, one entry per CDR3 protein. The table records about 160,000 distinct CDR3 sequences, more than 9.5% of them present only once. This clonotype was seen at least ten times. Its antigen is currently unknown. The chain couples TRBV28 to TRBJ2-7; D is ambiguous. This clonotype was sampled from a boy aged 2 to 10 with acute myeloid leukemia, due to receive a stem cell transplant. Material: PBMCs, obtained before TCRalphabeta/CD19-depleted stem cell transplant. CDR3 sequence (DNA): TGTGCCAGCAACTCTAGGATGGGCGAGCAGTACTTC. Protein: CASNSRMGEQYF.